The entry below describes one T cell receptor (beta chain). The V gene end was trimmed by 3 bases and the J gene end by 6 bases; junction bases not matched to a gene: 6. The CDR3 is made up of 15 amino acids. Germline CDR1 reads SGHRS; CDR2 reads YFSETQ. The data belong to a study of blood T cell repertoires in COVID-19. Clones were read by immunoSEQ multiplex PCR, and TCRdb kept only the in-frame ones, dropping some. The sample lists about 52,000 clones; just over 85% were seen once. V is TRBV5-1 and J is TRBJ2-5, with 12 bases lining up with TRBD1. Sequencing input: peripheral blood. The clonotype originates from a man aged 65 to 79 with acute or convalescent COVID-19. The chain's CDR3 is CASSSGTGGAKTQYF. CDR3 DNA sequence: TGCGCCAGCAGCTCGGGGACAGGGGGCGCAAAGACCCAGTACTTC.